What follows is one TCR beta chain and its context. One entry per CDR3 protein, called by TCRdb with MiXCR from the RT-PCR reads. The sample holds roughly 880,000 distinct CDR3 sequences, approximately 18% seen once. This sample was included in a study of patients and donors after allogeneic stem cell transplantation. The CDR3 is 12 amino acids. Germline V lookup: CDR1 DFQATT, CDR2 SNEGSKA (reference sequence). V lost 5 bases to trimming and J lost 7 bases, with 12 bases between them. V and J are TRBV20-1 and TRBJ2-1; D unclear. The receptor was isolated from a human donor who was either an allogeneic HSCT recipient or a stem cell or donor lymphocyte infusion donor (not recorded which). It is not recorded whose cells these are; they may come from a transplant donor. Material for sequencing was blood, either unsorted or a sorted T cell fraction (not recorded which). The CDR3 here is CSAPATRNEQFF. The CDR3 DNA reads TGCAGTGCTCCGGCCACTCGGAATGAGCAGTTCTTC.